One and the same sample provided the 20 T cell receptor beta chains below, sequenced in a study of blood T cells in healthy people across ages. PCR was performed a second time for about 7 to 11 cycles using a sample-barcoded 5' primer and a J-beta primer mix. TCRdb processed the 5' RACE reads anew with MiXCR; each CDR3 protein has one entry. The sample has more than 600,000 distinct CDR3 sequences; roughly 25% are singletons. The same specimen was also included in a second study, on T cells of mothers and their children.

Sequencing was carried out using blood. These receptors all stem from a boy aged 5-17 years in good health.

This clonotype came up a few times. The rearrangement links TRBV5-6 to TRBJ2-1; TRBD2 matches 7 bases. The germline CDR1 and CDR2 sequences are SGHDT and YYEEEE. Unmatched junction bases numbered 9, after V lost 1 base and J lost 2 bases. The CDR3 sequence is 17 residues long. CDR3 in amino acids: CASSLRQQRGTYNEQFF. In DNA form, the CDR3 reads TGTGCCAGCAGCTTGAGGCAACAGCGGGGTACCTACAATGAGCAGTTCTTC. Variable domain in full (rest from reference TRBV5-6 and TRBJ2-1): DAGVTQSPTHLIKTRGQQVTLRCSPKSGHDTVSWYQQALGQGPQFIFQYYEEEERQRGNFPDRFSGHQFPNYSSELNVNALLLGDSALYLCASSLRQQRGTYNEQFFGPGTRLTVL.

V gene TRBV11-2 combines with J gene TRBJ2-4; TRBD2 agrees at 7 bases. Germline CDR1 SGHAT, CDR2 FQNNGV. The CDR3 loop spans 17 amino acids. Unmatched junction bases numbered 10, after V lost 4 bases and J lost 1 base. The CDR3 nucleotides read TGTGCCAGCAGCTCCCCTTCTAGCGGAACTGCCAAAAACATTCAGTACTTC. Residues: CASSSPSSGTAKNIQYF.

The table lists this clonotype with a few counts. This chain links TRBV4-3 with TRBJ1-1, with a weak D call TRBD1 (6 bases). Germline lookup yields CDR1 LGHNA and CDR2 YSLEER. Trimming stripped 4 bases from V and 4 bases from J, with 13 bases between. This CDR3 comprises 14 residues. CDR3 in DNA: TGCGCCAGCAGCCCACGAGGGGGGCTCACTGAAGCTTTCTTT. Encoded protein: CASSPRGGLTEAFF.

This clonotype was found a few times. The junction does not match germline at one end; this may be a read error. The chain combines TRBV7-9 with TRBJ2-7; 11 nucleotides match TRBD1. Germline values: CDR1 SEHNR, CDR2 FQNEAQ (reference sequence). The CDR3 length is 14 residues. The CDR3 DNA follows: TGTGCCAGCGCTTCGGACAGGGGGCCCTACGAGCAGTACTTT. Protein: CASASDRGPYEQYF.

The rearrangement links TRBV6-5 to TRBJ2-3; D may correspond to TRBD1 or TRBD2 (6 bases each). Germline CDR1 and CDR2: MNHEY and SVGAGI. This CDR3 has 17 residues. Trimming removed 6 bases from V and 2 bases from J, with 21 bases in between. The CDR3 nucleotides are TGTGCCAGCAGCGTCTATCGGAGGGGGGATCCCACAGATACGCAGTATTTT. Amino acids: CASSVYRRGDPTDTQYF.

V gene TRBV7-8 combines with J gene TRBJ2-5; the match to TRBD1 covers 7 bases. V gave up 5 bases and J gave up 2 bases; unmatched junction bases: 8. CDR3 length: 15 amino acids. Germline assignment: CDR1 SGHVS and CDR2 FQNEAQ. The CDR3 is CASSEFSRGQETQYF. CDR3 DNA sequence: TGTGCCAGCAGCGAATTCTCCAGGGGGCAAGAGACCCAGTACTTC.

This clonotype appeared a few times. A read error may account for a junction end that differs from germline. This chain uses TRBV5-1 with TRBJ2-1; maybe TRBD2 (6 bases). Germline CDR1 and CDR2: SGHRS and YFSETQ. The CDR3 loop spans 15 amino acids. As DNA, the CDR3 is TGTGCCTCATCCGGGGCGGGGAGCTCCTACAATGAGCAGTTCTTC. It specifies CASSGAGSSYNEQFF. Looking up the rest from reference TRBV5-1 and TRBJ2-1 gives the full variable domain: KAGVTQTPRYLIKTRGQQVTLSCSPISGHRSVSWYQQTPGQGLQFLFEYFSETQRNKGNFPGRFSGRQFSNSRSEMNVSTLELGDSALYLCASSGAGSSYNEQFFGPGTRLTVL.

The sample holds a few counts of this clonotype. The V gene is TRBV7-2, the J gene TRBJ1-3; 9 bases are a match to TRBD1. V lost 2 bases, J lost 4 bases, and 9 bases stayed unmatched. This CDR3 is 17 amino acids long. The germline V gene has CDR1 SGHTA and CDR2 FQGNSA. The CDR3 DNA follows: TGTGCCAGCAGCTTAACCCCGGGACAGGGCTTCGGAAACACCATATATTTT. The encoded protein is CASSLTPGQGFGNTIYF.

The rearrangement uses TRBV12-3 or TRBV12-4 and TRBJ1-5; maybe TRBD1 (6 bases). The CDR3 is made up of 17 amino acids. The V end was cut by 7 bases, the J end by 1 base, with 20 bases between. CDR3 DNA sequence: TGTGCCAGCACCTTTAGGGCAGGGGCGGACAGCAATCAGCCCCAGCATTTT. It encodes CASTFRAGADSNQPQHF.

V is TRBV5-8 and J is TRBJ1-6, with D maybe TRBD1 (5 bases). The CDR3 has 14 residues. The germline gives CDR1 SGHTS, CDR2 YDEGEE. V was clipped by 1 base and J by 8 bases, with 10 bases between them. CDR3 sequence (DNA): TGTGCCAGCAGCTTGATGCGGGGGGATTCACCCCTCCACTTT. It encodes CASSLMRGDSPLHF. The full variable domain, completed using reference TRBV5-8 and TRBJ1-6, is EAGVTQSPTHLIKTRGQQATLRCSPISGHTSVYWYQQALGLGLQFLLWYDEGEERNRGNFPPRFSGRQFPNYSSELNVNALELEDSALYLCASSLMRGDSPLHFGNGTRLTVT.

This clonotype has only a few counts. The chain uses TRBV20-1 and TRBJ2-3; TRBD2 matches 8 bases. Germline assignment: CDR1 DFQATT and CDR2 SNEGSKA (reference sequence). Germline trimming cut 6 bases from V and 3 bases from J; bases unmatched to any gene: 8. The CDR3 runs 14 residues. The CDR3 here is CSAIAGRVTDTQYF. CDR3 nucleotide sequence: TGCAGTGCCATAGCGGGAAGGGTGACAGATACGCAGTATTTT.

V and J are TRBV20-1 and TRBJ2-3, with D possibly matching TRBD1 (6 bases). Trimming took 2 bases from V and 0 from J, leaving 9 bases between them. The CDR3 sequence is 14 residues long. Germline V CDR1 and CDR2: DFQATT, SNEGSKA (reference sequence). CDR3 sequence reads: CSARLGASTDTQYF. CDR3 sequence (DNA): TGCAGTGCTAGACTGGGGGCAAGCACAGATACGCAGTATTTT.

This chain links TRBV10-3 with TRBJ2-1; 14 positions match TRBD2. With 10 bases clipped from V and 9 bases from J, the junction kept 5 bases outside the gene matches. Germline CDR1 reads ENHRY; CDR2 reads SYGVKD. The CDR3 is made up of 13 amino acids. The CDR3 DNA is TGTGCCAGCAGACTAGCGGGAGGGCCTGAGCAGTTCTTC. The encoded protein is CASRLAGGPEQFF.

The chain has TRBV12-3 or TRBV12-4 and TRBJ2-5; D is unresolved. The CDR3 totals 14 residues. V shed 5 bases and J shed 5 bases, with 15 bases lying between them. The CDR3 DNA is TGTGCCAGCAGTCCCCGGATTAGACGTGAGACCCAGTACTTC. Protein product: CASSPRIRRETQYF.

A note on this clonotype: The junction departs from the called germline gene at one end, perhaps through a read error. V gene TRBV5-6 combines with J gene TRBJ2-1, with D unresolved. Per germline, CDR1 SGHDT and CDR2 YYEEEE. This CDR3 region has 12 residues. The CDR3 region is CASSSVLGWTVF. The CDR3 nucleotides read TGTGCCAGCAGCTCGGTTCTGGGATGGACGGTCTTC.

The rearrangement links TRBV12-3 or TRBV12-4 to TRBJ1-2; 8 nucleotides match TRBD1. Trimming at V came to 5 bases and at J to 7 bases, leaving 9 bases not matched to a gene. There are 14 residues in the CDR3. The CDR3 nucleotides read TGTGCCAGCAGTCAAACGGACAGGGAGGGTGGCTACACCTTC. Its translation: CASSQTDREGGYTF.

J is TRBJ2-2 and V is TRBV19, with no clear D. Per germline, CDR1 LNHDA and CDR2 SQIVND (reference sequence). Trimming took 6 bases from V and 0 from J, leaving 8 bases between them. This CDR3 spans 14 amino acids. CDR3 in DNA: TGTGCCAGTAGAGCAGCAACGAACACCGGGGAGCTGTTTTTT. Its protein is CASRAATNTGELFF.

The chain recombines TRBV7-6 with TRBJ2-7; D unresolved. The CDR3 is 13 residues long. CDR1 is SGHVS, CDR2 FNYEAQ, per germline. Trimming shortened V by 5 bases and J by 4 bases, and 12 bases separated the two germline ends. CDR3 coding DNA: TGTGCCAGCAGCCCCGCCCACTCGTACGAGCAGTACTTC. Translating gives CASSPAHSYEQYF.

This clonotype was seen a few times. The chain links TRBV7-2 to TRBJ2-4; TRBD2 might be the D (6 bases). CDR3 length equals 15 residues. Germline CDR1 SGHTA, CDR2 FQGNSA. The V gene lost 6 bases and the J gene lost 7 bases, with 19 bases spanning the gap. The CDR3 nucleotides read TGTGCCAGCAGACCAGACAGCGGAGGGTTCAACATTCAGTACTTC. Translation gives CASRPDSGGFNIQYF.

This chain links TRBV7-2 with TRBJ2-1, with D perhaps TRBD1 or TRBD2 (5 bases each). CDR1 is SGHTA and CDR2 is FQGNSA in the germline V gene. Trimming stripped 6 bases from V and 7 bases from J, with 13 bases between. This CDR3 spans 13 amino acids. The CDR3 region is CASRVEGQNEQFF. The CDR3 bases are TGTGCCAGCAGGGTTGAGGGGCAGAATGAGCAGTTCTTC.